This TCR beta chain was documented in a study of radiation and T cells in renal cell carcinoma. Study in general: Nephrectomy followed 15 Gy stereotactic body radiation by 4 weeks.

The method was immunoSEQ multiplex PCR; TCRdb's version includes in-frame clones alone and lacks a portion of them. Of roughly 100,000 clones in the sample, 70% to 85% are singletons; the top ten hold roughly 7%. Noted time point: baseline pretreatment blood. The treatment denotes: 15 Gy SBRT to primary tumor, nephrectomy 4 weeks later. After SBRT, blood was collected at 2 and 4 weeks, plus baseline. General observations from the study: Pretreatment tumor biopsies were lacking, so baseline clonotypes are unknown.

V lost 0 bases and J 1 base, leaving 13 bases between the germline ends. Per germline, CDR1 LGHNA and CDR2 YSLEER. This CDR3 is built from 18 residues. As concerns this clone: The antigen is not known.

The sequence was obtained from a man aged 60-69 years with renal cell carcinoma. This rearrangement joins TRBV4-3 to TRBJ2-6; no definite D call. Sequenced material: blood, taken from a patient whose treatment included radiotherapy and nephrectomy. The CDR3 bases are TGCGCCAGCAGCCAAGATATCATTATGGGATCTGGGGCCAACGTCCTGACTTTC. Protein product: CASSQDIIMGSGANVLTF.